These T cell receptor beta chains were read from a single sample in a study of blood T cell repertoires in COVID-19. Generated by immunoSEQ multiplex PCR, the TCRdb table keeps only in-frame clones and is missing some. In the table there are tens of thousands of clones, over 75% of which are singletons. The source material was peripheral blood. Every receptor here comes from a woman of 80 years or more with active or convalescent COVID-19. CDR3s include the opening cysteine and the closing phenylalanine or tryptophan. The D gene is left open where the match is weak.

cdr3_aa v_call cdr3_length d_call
CASTLGPRTGVDNEQFF TRBV10-3 17 TRBD1
CASSFRNEQFF TRBV2 11 NA
CASSPRGYEQYF TRBV18 12 NA
CASSSDGLSAFF TRBV12-3/TRBV12-4 12 NA
CASSWDRGVFAYTF TRBV5-4 14 TRBD1
CASSLAETQGGNTIYF TRBV5-1 16 NA
CASSPGQTSVYGYTF TRBV7-2 15 TRBD1
CASSQAHPSSGNTIYF TRBV14 16 NA
CASSAEVNTEAFF TRBV11-3 13 NA
CASSPQASGGNQPQHF TRBV5-1 16 NA
CASSIGQGYEAFF TRBV19 13 NA
CASSVVAGANTNEQFF TRBV9 16 TRBD2
CASSHEPGGRKQFF TRBV7-9 14 NA
CASSPPGQPSGANVLTF TRBV18 17 NA
CASSYRGHTDTQYF TRBV5-1 14 NA
CASSRGQPDNSPLHF TRBV27 15 NA
CASSVGTEAYGYTF TRBV9 14 NA
CASSPQTVQETQYF TRBV5-4 14 NA
CASSKRDRGTEAFF TRBV10-1 14 TRBD1
CASHQRTGRVNYGYTF TRBV5-8 16 TRBD1
CASSYLGGGNTGELFF TRBV6-2/TRBV6-3 16 NA
CASSLEGGETQYF TRBV7-3 13 NA
CASSSQGGYTEAFF TRBV7-2 14 NA
CASSIKLVSGANVLTF TRBV10-1 16 NA
CASSLTGTAVNYGYTF TRBV19 16 TRBD1
CASSPTGQGIYGYTF TRBV3-1/TRBV3-2 15 TRBD1
CASSKAKGGSTEAFF TRBV21-1 15 NA
CASTPHSSYNSPLHF TRBV28 15 NA
CASSIRQMNTEAFF TRBV19 14 NA
CATSVGTAGKQFF TRBV24-1 13 NA
CASSQALLDRKVDEQYF TRBV4-1 17 NA
CASSLAGSGVPNEQFF TRBV7-2 16 NA
CASRSRGQNEQFF TRBV19 13 TRBD1
CASGGTGAGGYTF TRBV27 13 TRBD1
CASQRGGDFGNTIYF TRBV13 15 NA
CASSWTSGAGYEQYF TRBV5-1 15 TRBD2
CASSLEAGGNQPQHF TRBV7-2 15 NA
CAIDSELGGNEQFF TRBV10-3 14 NA
CASSFGTGDLNGYTF TRBV7-2 15 TRBD1
CASSRRTGGTEAFF TRBV7-9 14 TRBD1
CASLNLAGQIFPYEQYF TRBV5-6 17 TRBD2
CASRITGYGYTF TRBV19 12 NA
CASSPPLQETQYF TRBV11-3 13 NA
CASSEPGTNEKLFF TRBV25-1 14 NA
CASSVTAGTGGTDTQYF TRBV9 17 TRBD1
CASSPRTGNPGELFF TRBV11-3 15 TRBD1
CAISTTGGSNQPQHF TRBV10-3 15 TRBD1
CAWSVGTGGRTDTQYF TRBV30 16 TRBD1
CASGHRGGTTEAFF TRBV7-9 14 NA
CASSSEAGSRPQHF TRBV7-8 14 NA
CASSVDSAGEYNEQFF TRBV9 16 TRBD2
CASSFRASGVNEQFF TRBV6-2/TRBV6-3 15 TRBD2
CASSLAPRPGTGGLEAFF TRBV5-4 18 TRBD1
CAIKTGTDNEQFF TRBV10-3 13 TRBD1
CASSVGLSSYNSPLHF TRBV9 16 NA
CASIPGTADWGYTF TRBV28 14 TRBD1
CARSMDSLYNEQFF TRBV5-3 14 NA